The 24 T cell receptor beta chains below were found in one sample sequenced in a study of vaccination effects on CD4 cells after COVID-19. These TCRs are of unknown antigen specificity. The ViraFEST assay expanded antigen-specific CD4+ T cells with viral peptide pools before sequencing. Culture lasted about nine days before CD4+ T cell isolation. The person had a PCR-confirmed SARS-CoV-2 infection during March to December 2020. Here immunoSEQ multiplex PCR was the method, and the copy in TCRdb shows in-frame clones only, minus some. The sample lists 55,000 or so clones, more than 75% occurring once. This sample comprised CD4+ T cells from PBMCs cultured with HIV peptides, obtained before COVID-19 vaccination. Subset given: HIV-1 Nef peptide pool negative control/reference culture. Source of these receptors: a human donor who had a prior SARS-CoV-2 infection.

There are a few counts of this clone. The genes are TRBV7-2 and TRBJ2-7; tentative D call: TRBD2 (6 bases). V was clipped by 0 bases and J by 3 bases, with 12 bases between them. The CDR3 sequence is 15 residues long. Germline CDR1 is SGHTA and CDR2 is FQGNSA. The CDR3 DNA sequence: TGTGCCAGCAGCTTAGCGGGAGGCGGGAACTACGAGCAGTACTTC. Translation: CASSLAGGGNYEQYF.

The genes are TRBV4-2 and TRBJ2-5; 8 bases agree with TRBD2. The germline V gene has CDR1 LGHNA and CDR2 YNFKEQ. CDR3 length: 16 residues. The trim removed 0 bases at V and 3 bases at J, leaving 6 bases unmatched. CDR3 region: CASSQDPGLAEETQYF. CDR3 nucleotide sequence: TGTGCCAGCAGCCAAGATCCCGGACTAGCCGAAGAGACCCAGTACTTC.

CDR3 amino acids: CASRGGFNQPQHF. CDR3 DNA: TGTGCCAGCAGGGGGGGTTTTAATCAGCCCCAGCATTTT. The rearrangement links TRBV28 to TRBJ1-5; D may be TRBD1 (5 bases). This CDR3 spans 13 amino acids. Trimming shortened V by 6 bases and J by 4 bases, and 10 bases separated the two germline ends. Per germline, CDR1 MDHEN and CDR2 SYDVKM.

The rearrangement links TRBV4-2 to TRBJ1-6, with 8 positions matching TRBD1. The CDR3 sequence is 16 residues long. CDR1 and CDR2 (germline): LGHNA, YNFKEQ. The V and J ends lost 2 bases and 5 bases, in that order; junction bases with no gene match: 5. The CDR3: CASSQTTGGNNSPLHF. The CDR3 bases are TGTGCCAGCAGCCAAACAACAGGGGGAAATAATTCACCCCTCCACTTT.

This chain joins TRBV3-1 (or the pseudogene TRBV3-2) and TRBJ2-7; TRBD1 matches 8 bases. After removal of 4 bases from V and 4 bases from J, the junction contained 6 bases not matched to a gene. The CDR3 consists of 14 residues. The germline gives CDR1 LGHDT, CDR2 YNNKEL (reference sequence). DNA of the CDR3: TGTGCCAGCAGCCTATGGCAGGGGGCGTACGAGCAGTACTTC. Translating gives CASSLWQGAYEQYF.

V usage is TRBV3-1 (or the pseudogene TRBV3-2) and J usage is TRBJ1-5; 12 bases line up with TRBD1. Germline V gene sequence: CDR1 LGHDT, CDR2 YNNKEL (reference sequence). The CDR3 totals 16 residues. V was pared by 4 bases and J by 6 bases, with 7 bases of the junction left unmatched. The CDR3 sequence is CASSPGTGGFGQPQHF. The CDR3 DNA is TGTGCCAGCAGCCCCGGGACAGGGGGCTTTGGTCAGCCCCAGCATTTT.

This clone appeared once. The J gene is TRBJ1-2, the V gene TRBV10-3, with D possibly being TRBD1 (5 bases). With 2 bases removed from V and 4 bases from J, the gap between germline ends came to 8 bases. Germline V gene sequence: CDR1 ENHRY, CDR2 SYGVKD. The CDR3 totals 13 residues. DNA of the CDR3: TGTGCCATCAGTGAGCAGGGTGGCTATGGCTACACCTTC. Translated: CAISEQGGYGYTF.

This clone came up once. The rearrangement joins TRBV7-2 to TRBJ1-1; no definite D call. The CDR3 is 17 amino acids. Germline CDR1 and CDR2: SGHTA and FQGNSA. V was pared by 5 bases and J by 0 bases, with 19 bases between. The CDR3, as DNA: TGTGCCAGCAGCACGATTCCCCCGAGAAACATGAACACTGAAGCTTTCTTT. Amino acids: CASSTIPPRNMNTEAFF. Full variable domain (missing parts from reference TRBV7-2 and TRBJ1-1): GAGVSQSPSNKVTEKGKDVELRCDPISGHTALYWYRQSLGQGLEFLIYFQGNSAPDKSGLPSDRFSAERTGGSVSTLTIQRTQQEDSAVYLCASSTIPPRNMNTEAFFGQGTRLTVV.

This chain uses TRBV5-1 with TRBJ2-2; the D is unclear. Germline-derived CDR1 and CDR2 are SGHRS and YFSETQ. The CDR3 is made up of 14 amino acids. The V gene lost 6 bases and the J gene lost 4 bases, with 13 bases spanning the gap. The CDR3 region has the DNA TGCGCCAGCAAGGCTCAGACCAGCACCGGGGAGCTGTTTTTT. It translates to CASKAQTSTGELFF. The full variable domain, with the rest looked up from reference TRBV5-1 and TRBJ2-2, is KAGVTQTPRYLIKTRGQQVTLSCSPISGHRSVSWYQQTPGQGLQFLFEYFSETQRNKGNFPGRFSGRQFSNSRSEMNVSTLELGDSALYLCASKAQTSTGELFFGEGSRLTVL.

The chain carries TRBV19 and TRBJ2-1; 8 bases agree with TRBD2. There are 16 residues in the CDR3. In germline, CDR1 is LNHDA, CDR2 SQIVND (reference sequence). The trim removed 4 bases at V and 7 bases at J, leaving 12 bases unmatched. CDR3 sequence: CASSTDRGLGKNEQFF. The CDR3 DNA reads as TGTGCCAGTAGTACGGACCGGGGACTAGGAAAAAATGAGCAGTTCTTC.

This clone was counted between two and nine times. The chain employs TRBV10-1 and TRBJ2-2; TRBD1 aligns across 7 bases. The V gene's germline CDR1 is WNHNN and CDR2 SYGVQD (reference sequence). This CDR3 has 16 amino acids. J gave up 5 bases and V 7 bases, and 13 bases lay outside the gene matches. The CDR3 DNA follows: TGCGCCAGCATGGAGGACAGGAGGAGTGTGACCGGGGAGCTGTTTTTT. Protein product: CASMEDRRSVTGELFF.

The rearrangement joins TRBV14 to TRBJ2-1, with TRBD2 matching over 7 bases. The junction had 7 bases not matched to a gene; V was cut back by 2 bases and J by 0 bases. Germline CDR1 SGHDN, CDR2 FVKESK. CDR3 size: 17 residues. The CDR3: CASSQKGRGSSYNEQFF. The CDR3 DNA is TGTGCCAGCAGCCAAAAGGGTCGCGGGAGCTCCTACAATGAGCAGTTCTTC.

This clone was counted a few times. J is TRBJ1-2 and V is TRBV5-1, with TRBD1 matching 8 bases. The germline V gene encodes CDR1 SGHRS and CDR2 YFSETQ. J was trimmed by 7 bases and V by 0 bases; bases with no gene match: 11. The CDR3 is made up of 16 amino acids. The CDR3 bases are TGCGCCAGCAGCTTGGCCCCGGACAGGGCGCGGAGTGGCTACACCTTC. It is translated as CASSLAPDRARSGYTF.

The V and J genes are TRBV4-1 and TRBJ2-7; TRBD1 matches 7 bases. The junction had 7 bases not matched to a gene; V was cut back by 4 bases and J by 1 base. CDR3 size: 15 residues. The germline V gene encodes CDR1 MGHRA and CDR2 YSYEKL. CDR3: CASSPRTGSSYEQYF. The CDR3 coding sequence is TGCGCCAGCAGCCCGAGGACAGGTTCGTCCTACGAGCAGTACTTC.

V usage is TRBV18 and J usage is TRBJ1-2; the match to TRBD1 covers 7 bases. This CDR3 comprises 16 residues. Germline CDR1 reads KGHSH; CDR2 reads LQKENI. V trimming: 3 bases; J trimming: 5 bases; junction bases outside the gene matches: 12. The DNA for the CDR3 is TGTGCCAGCTCACCTACGCCCCGGGACAGTCCGTATGGCTACACCTTC. Amino acid sequence: CASSPTPRDSPYGYTF.

V gene TRBV11-2 combines with J gene TRBJ2-1, with 13 bases lining up with TRBD2. After removal of 5 bases from V and 9 bases from J, the junction contained 7 bases not matched to a gene. The CDR3 runs to 15 residues. Per the germline V gene, CDR1 is SGHAT and CDR2 is FQNNGV. CDR3 coding DNA: TGTGCCAGCAGCGGCACTAGCGGGAGGGCCACTGAGCAGTTCTTC. Protein sequence: CASSGTSGRATEQFF.

The chain uses TRBV4-1 and TRBJ2-2; TRBD1 matches 7 bases. CDR3 length: 16 amino acids. The J segment lost 0 bases and the V segment lost 2 bases, leaving 3 bases of the junction unmatched. Germline loops: CDR1 MGHRA, CDR2 YSYEKL. The CDR3 DNA reads TGCGCCAGCAGCCAAAGGACAGGACCGAACACCGGGGAGCTGTTTTTT. Translating it yields CASSQRTGPNTGELFF.

This chain joins TRBV19 and TRBJ2-3, with TRBD2 as a possible D gene (6 bases). Germline V gene sequence: CDR1 LNHDA, CDR2 SQIVND (reference sequence). Between the trimmed V and J ends, which lost 5 bases and 4 bases, there was a span of 25 bases. This CDR3 has 18 residues. CDR3 DNA sequence: TGTGCCAGTAGTTCGGCCCTTCTAGCGCGAGGGAGCGCAGATACGCAGTATTTT. Translation: CASSSALLARGSADTQYF.

The CDR3 DNA reads TGTGCCAGCAGTGAAATTGGGTGGGGACAGGGAACCTACGAGCAGTACTTC. Its protein is CASSEIGWGQGTYEQYF. The genes are TRBV6-1 and TRBJ2-7; 9 bases align to TRBD1. Germline V gene data show CDR1 as MNHNS and CDR2 as SASEGT. J lost 2 bases, V lost 2 bases, and 10 bases had no gene match. This CDR3 is 17 amino acids long.

The chain combines TRBV5-1 with TRBJ2-1; 10 bases fit TRBD2. The germline V gene encodes CDR1 SGHRS and CDR2 YFSETQ. With V trimmed by 2 bases and J by 0 bases, 8 bases remained unmatched. The CDR3 covers 18 residues. The CDR3 loop is CASSLTRQRGGSYNEQFF. In nucleotides, the CDR3 is TGCGCCAGCAGCTTAACTCGCCAGCGGGGGGGCTCCTACAATGAGCAGTTCTTC. Drawing the rest from reference TRBV5-1 and TRBJ2-1, the complete variable domain is KAGVTQTPRYLIKTRGQQVTLSCSPISGHRSVSWYQQTPGQGLQFLFEYFSETQRNKGNFPGRFSGRQFSNSRSEMNVSTLELGDSALYLCASSLTRQRGGSYNEQFFGPGTRLTVL.

The rearrangement joins TRBV7-6 to TRBJ2-1, with 11 positions matching TRBD1. This CDR3 has 14 amino acids. V shed 5 bases, J shed 5 bases, and the junction held 2 bases outside the gene matches. Germline V CDR1 and CDR2: SGHVS, FNYEAQ. The CDR3, as DNA: TGTGCCAGCAGCCGGGACAGGGGGAACAATGAGCAGTTCTTC. Translation: CASSRDRGNNEQFF.

V gene TRBV5-1 combines with J gene TRBJ1-4, with D possibly being TRBD1 (5 bases). Trimming removed 7 bases at V and 6 bases at J, with 13 bases between. This CDR3 has 13 amino acids. Germline V CDR1 and CDR2: SGHRS, YFSETQ. The CDR3 coding sequence is TGCGCCAGCGGGAGGGGTCCGGATGAAAAACTGTTTTTT. Translated: CASGRGPDEKLFF.

The J gene is TRBJ1-2, the V gene TRBV4-2; D gene unclear. This CDR3 has 15 amino acids. Deletions cut 4 bases from V and 3 bases from J, with 15 bases between. Germline lookup yields CDR1 LGHNA and CDR2 YNFKEQ. CDR3 region: CASSLSLRGDYGYTF. The CDR3 bases are TGTGCCAGCAGCCTCTCTCTTAGAGGTGACTATGGCTACACCTTC.

The chain couples TRBV19 to TRBJ2-7; 9 bases line up with TRBD1. The germline gives CDR1 LNHDA, CDR2 SQIVND (reference sequence). With V trimmed by 4 bases and J by 3 bases, 10 bases remained unmatched. The CDR3 extends over 16 amino acids. CDR3 DNA: TGTGCCAGTAGTAAAATACCCGGGACAGGGTTCTACGAGCAGTACTTC. As protein: CASSKIPGTGFYEQYF.